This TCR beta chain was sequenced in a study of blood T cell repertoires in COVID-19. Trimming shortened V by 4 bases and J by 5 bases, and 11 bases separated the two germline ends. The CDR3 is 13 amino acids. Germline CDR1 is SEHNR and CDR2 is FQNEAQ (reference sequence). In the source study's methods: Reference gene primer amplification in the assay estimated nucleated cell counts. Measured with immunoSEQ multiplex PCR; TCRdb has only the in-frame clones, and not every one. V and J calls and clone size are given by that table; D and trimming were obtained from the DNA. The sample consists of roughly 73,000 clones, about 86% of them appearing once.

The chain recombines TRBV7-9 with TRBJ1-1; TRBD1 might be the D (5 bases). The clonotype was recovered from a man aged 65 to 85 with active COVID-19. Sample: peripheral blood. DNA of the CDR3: TGTGCCAGCAGCTCCCCGGGGGGAACTGAAGCTTTCTTT. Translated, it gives CASSSPGGTEAFF.